This TCR beta chain comes out of a study of metastatic and nonmetastatic thyroid tumors. TCRdb re-called clones via MiXCR from the PCR reads. The table includes thousands of clones, 35% to 40% detected once. Nobody among the patients had been given any treatment before thyroid surgery. Specimen: tumor tissue. The receptor comes from a female donor with papillary thyroid cancer or a benign thyroid nodule (not recorded which). Some clones in this sample may be carry-over from other donors' samples.

For the CDR3, the DNA is TGTGCCAGCAGCATCTGGGGCGAGCAGTACTTC. The encoded protein is CASSIWGEQYF. The rearrangement uses TRBV7-2 and TRBJ2-7, with D uncertain. The CDR3 is made up of 11 amino acids. Germline-derived CDR1 and CDR2 are SGHTA and FQGNSA. V lost 5 bases and J 6 bases, leaving 8 bases between the germline ends.